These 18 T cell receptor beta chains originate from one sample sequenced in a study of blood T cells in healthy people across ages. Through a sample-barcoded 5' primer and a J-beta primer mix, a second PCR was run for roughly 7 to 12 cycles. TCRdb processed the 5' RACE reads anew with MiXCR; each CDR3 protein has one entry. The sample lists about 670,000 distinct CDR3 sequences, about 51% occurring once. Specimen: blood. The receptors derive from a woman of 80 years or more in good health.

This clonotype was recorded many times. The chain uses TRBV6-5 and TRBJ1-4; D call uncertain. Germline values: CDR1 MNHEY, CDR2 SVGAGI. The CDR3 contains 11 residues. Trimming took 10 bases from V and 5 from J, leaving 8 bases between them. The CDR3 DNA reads TGTGCCACTCTTAAGAATGAAAAACTGTTTTTT. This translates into CATLKNEKLFF.

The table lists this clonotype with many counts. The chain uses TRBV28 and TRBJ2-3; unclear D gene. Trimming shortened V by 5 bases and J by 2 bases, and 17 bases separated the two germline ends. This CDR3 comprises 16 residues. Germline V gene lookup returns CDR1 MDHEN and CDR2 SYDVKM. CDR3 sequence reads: CASSPSYRIPTDTQYF. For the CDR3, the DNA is TGTGCCAGCAGTCCCTCATACCGGATCCCCACAGATACGCAGTATTTT.

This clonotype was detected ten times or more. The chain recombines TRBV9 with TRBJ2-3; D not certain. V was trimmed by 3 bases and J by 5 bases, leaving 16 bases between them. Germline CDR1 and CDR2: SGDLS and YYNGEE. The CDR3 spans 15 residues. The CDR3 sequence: CASSESSRREDTQYF. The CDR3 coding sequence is TGTGCCAGCAGCGAATCGTCCAGGCGTGAAGATACGCAGTATTTT.

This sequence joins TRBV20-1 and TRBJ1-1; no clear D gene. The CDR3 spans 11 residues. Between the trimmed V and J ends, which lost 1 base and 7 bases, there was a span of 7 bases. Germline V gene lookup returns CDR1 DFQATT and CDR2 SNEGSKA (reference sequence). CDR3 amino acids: CSARVPGEAFF. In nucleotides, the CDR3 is TGCAGTGCTAGAGTTCCGGGTGAAGCTTTCTTT.

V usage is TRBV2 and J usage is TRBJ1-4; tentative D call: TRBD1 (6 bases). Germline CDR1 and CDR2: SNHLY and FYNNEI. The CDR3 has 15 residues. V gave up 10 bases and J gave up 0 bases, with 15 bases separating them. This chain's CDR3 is CATNSGTTTNEKLFF. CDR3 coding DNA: TGTGCCACCAACTCCGGGACAACAACTAATGAAAAACTGTTTTTT.

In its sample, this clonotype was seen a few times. This chain's CDR3 is CASSGRDRENEQYF. Here the CDR3 DNA reads TGTGCCAGCAGCGGAAGGGACAGGGAGAACGAGCAGTACTTC. The gene calls are TRBV25-1 and TRBJ2-7; 9 nucleotides line up with TRBD1. Losses at the gene ends were 6 bases for V and 5 bases for J; bases not matched to a gene: 8. The CDR3 length is 14 residues. CDR1 and CDR2 from the germline V gene are MGHDK and SYGVNS.

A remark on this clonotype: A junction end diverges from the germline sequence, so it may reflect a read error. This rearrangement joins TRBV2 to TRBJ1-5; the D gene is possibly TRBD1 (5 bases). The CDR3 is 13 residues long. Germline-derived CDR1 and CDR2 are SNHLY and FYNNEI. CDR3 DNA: TGTGCCAGCGTTAGGGGTGGCAATCAGCCCAAGCATTTT. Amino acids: CASVRGGNQPKHF.

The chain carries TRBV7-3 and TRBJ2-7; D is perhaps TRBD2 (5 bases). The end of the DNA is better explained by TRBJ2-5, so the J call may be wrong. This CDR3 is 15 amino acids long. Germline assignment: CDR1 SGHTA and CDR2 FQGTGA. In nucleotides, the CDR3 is TGTGCCAGCAGCTCCACGGACTCCTCCCAAGAGACCCAGTACTTC. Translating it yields CASSSTDSSQETQYF.

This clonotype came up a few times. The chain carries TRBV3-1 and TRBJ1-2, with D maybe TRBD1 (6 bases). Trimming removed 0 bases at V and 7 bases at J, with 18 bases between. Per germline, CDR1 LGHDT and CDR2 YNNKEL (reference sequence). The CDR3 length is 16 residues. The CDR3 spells CASSQEGAGGAAGYTF. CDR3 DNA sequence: TGTGCCAGCAGCCAAGAGGGAGCCGGGGGGGCGGCTGGCTACACCTTC.

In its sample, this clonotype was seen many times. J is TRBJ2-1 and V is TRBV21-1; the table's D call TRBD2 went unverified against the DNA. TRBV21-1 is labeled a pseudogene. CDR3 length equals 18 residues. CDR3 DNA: TGTGCCAGCGGAGCTAGCGGGAGGGCCCCTAAATCCTACAATGAGCAGTTCTTC. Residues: CASGASGRAPKSYNEQFF.

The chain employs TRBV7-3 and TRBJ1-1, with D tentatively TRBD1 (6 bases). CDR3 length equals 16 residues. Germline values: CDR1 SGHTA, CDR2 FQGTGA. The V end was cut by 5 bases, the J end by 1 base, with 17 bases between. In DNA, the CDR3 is TGTGCCAGCAGCGAAAGGGGAGGGGGGCCGAACACTGAAGCTTTCTTT. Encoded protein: CASSERGGGPNTEAFF.

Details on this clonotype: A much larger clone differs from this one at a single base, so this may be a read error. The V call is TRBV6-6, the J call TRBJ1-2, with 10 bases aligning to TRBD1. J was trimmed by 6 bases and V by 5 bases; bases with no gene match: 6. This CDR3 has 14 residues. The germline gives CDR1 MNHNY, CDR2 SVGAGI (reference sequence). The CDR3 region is CASSDPTGGNGYTF. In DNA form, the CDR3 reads TGTGCCAGCAGTGACCCGACAGGGGGCAATGGCTACACCTTC.

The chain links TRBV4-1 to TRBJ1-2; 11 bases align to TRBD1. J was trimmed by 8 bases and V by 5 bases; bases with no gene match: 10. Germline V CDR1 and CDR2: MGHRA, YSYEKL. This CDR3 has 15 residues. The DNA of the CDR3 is TGCGCCAGCAGCTACCGATCGGGACAGGGGGGAGGCTACACCTTC. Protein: CASSYRSGQGGGYTF.

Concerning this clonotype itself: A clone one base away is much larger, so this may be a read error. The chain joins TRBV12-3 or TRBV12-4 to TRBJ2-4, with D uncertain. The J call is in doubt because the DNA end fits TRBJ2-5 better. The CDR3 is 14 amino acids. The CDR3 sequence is CASSLSAHQETQYF. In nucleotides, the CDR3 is TGTGCCAGCAGTCTCAGTGCCCACCAAGAGACCCAGTACTTC.

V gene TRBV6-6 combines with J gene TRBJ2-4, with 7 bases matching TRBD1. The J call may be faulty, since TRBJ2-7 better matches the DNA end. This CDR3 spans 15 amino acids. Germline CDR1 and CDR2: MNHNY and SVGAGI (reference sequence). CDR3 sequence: CASRPTGERLREQYF. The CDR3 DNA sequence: TGTGCCAGCAGACCCACAGGGGAGCGATTACGCGAGCAGTACTTC.

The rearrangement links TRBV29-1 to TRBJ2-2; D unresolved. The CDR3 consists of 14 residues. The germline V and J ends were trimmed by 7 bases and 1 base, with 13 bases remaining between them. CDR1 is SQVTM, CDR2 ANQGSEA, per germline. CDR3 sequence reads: CSGATGRNTGELFF. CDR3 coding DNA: TGCAGCGGTGCGACCGGGCGGAACACCGGGGAGCTGTTTTTT.

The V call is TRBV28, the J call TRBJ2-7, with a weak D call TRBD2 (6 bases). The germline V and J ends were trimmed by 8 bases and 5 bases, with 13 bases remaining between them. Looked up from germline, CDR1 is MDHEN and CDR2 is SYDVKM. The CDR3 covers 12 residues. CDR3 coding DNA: TGTGCCAGCCGGGGGATGGTCAACGAGCAGTACTTC. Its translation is CASRGMVNEQYF.

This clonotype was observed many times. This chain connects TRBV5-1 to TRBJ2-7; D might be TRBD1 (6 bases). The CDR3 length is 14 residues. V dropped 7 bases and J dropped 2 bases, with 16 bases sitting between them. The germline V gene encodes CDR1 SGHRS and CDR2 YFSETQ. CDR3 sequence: CASSRDTGTYEQYF. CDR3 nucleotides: TGCGCCAGCTCCCGGGACACCGGTACCTACGAGCAGTACTTC.